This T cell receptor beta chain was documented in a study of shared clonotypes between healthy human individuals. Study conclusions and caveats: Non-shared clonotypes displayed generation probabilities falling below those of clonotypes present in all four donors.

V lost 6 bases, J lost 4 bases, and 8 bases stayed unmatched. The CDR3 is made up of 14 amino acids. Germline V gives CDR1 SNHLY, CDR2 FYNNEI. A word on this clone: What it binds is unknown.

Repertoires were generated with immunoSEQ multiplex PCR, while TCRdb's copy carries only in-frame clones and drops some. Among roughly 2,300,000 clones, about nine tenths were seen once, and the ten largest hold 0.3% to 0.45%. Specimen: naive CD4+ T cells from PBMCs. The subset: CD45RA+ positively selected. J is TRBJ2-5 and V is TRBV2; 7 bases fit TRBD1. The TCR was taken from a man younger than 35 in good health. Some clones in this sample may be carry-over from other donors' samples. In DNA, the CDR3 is TGTGCCAGCAGAGAAACAGGGGACGGAGAGACCCAGTACTTC. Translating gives CASRETGDGETQYF.